This TCR beta chain was recorded in a study of T cell responses to AZD1222 COVID-19 vaccine. A remark on this clone: Its antigen is not known.

CDR1 and CDR2 from the germline V gene are LGHDT and YNNKEL (reference sequence). Trimming stripped 5 bases from V and 1 base from J, with 8 bases between. The CDR3 has 13 residues. The assay was immunoSEQ multiplex PCR, and TCRdb's table has in-frame clones only and misses some. The table records 150,000 to 200,000 clones, less than 95% of them present only once. Study conclusions and caveats: Targeting of unmutated variant regions was reportedly seen in nearly half of spike-specific TCRs. The breadth and depth of Spike-specific TCRs increased once two AZD1222 doses had been given. Possibly, clonal diversity was underestimated; donors were largely white British and included more females.

This material consisted of peripheral blood, taken on day 0 of AZD1222 vaccination. The clonotype was recovered from an adult in good health. V and J are TRBV3-1 (or the pseudogene TRBV3-2) and TRBJ1-1; unclear D gene. CDR3 sequence: CASSVTENTEAFF. Written as DNA, the CDR3 is TGTGCCAGCAGCGTGACGGAGAACACTGAAGCTTTCTTT.